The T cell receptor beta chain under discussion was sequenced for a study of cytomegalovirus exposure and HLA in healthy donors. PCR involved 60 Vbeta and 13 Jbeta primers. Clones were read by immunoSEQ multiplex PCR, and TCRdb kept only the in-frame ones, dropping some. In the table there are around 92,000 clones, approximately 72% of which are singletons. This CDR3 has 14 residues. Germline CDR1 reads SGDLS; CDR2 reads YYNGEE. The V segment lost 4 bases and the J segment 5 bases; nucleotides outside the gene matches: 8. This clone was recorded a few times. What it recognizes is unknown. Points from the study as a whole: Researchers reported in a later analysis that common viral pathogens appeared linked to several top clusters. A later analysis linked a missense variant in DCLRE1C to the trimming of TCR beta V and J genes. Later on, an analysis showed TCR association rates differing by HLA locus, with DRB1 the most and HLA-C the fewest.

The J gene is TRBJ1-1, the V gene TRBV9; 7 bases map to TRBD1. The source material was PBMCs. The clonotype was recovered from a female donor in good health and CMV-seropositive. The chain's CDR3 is CASSQHQGGTEAFF. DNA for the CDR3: TGTGCCAGCAGCCAACATCAGGGGGGTACTGAAGCTTTCTTT.